This is a list of T cell receptor beta chains from one sample in a study of response to subunit inactivated influenza vaccine. TCRdb ran MiXCR on the RT-PCR reads and lists one entry per CDR3 protein. The repertoire holds 750,000 to 850,000 distinct CDR3 sequences, with under 20% as singletons. Here the sequenced sample was PBMCs from blood, taken 5 to 6 days after vaccination. These receptor sequences come from a man in his fifties who received an inactivated influenza vaccine. CDR3s include the opening cysteine and the closing phenylalanine or tryptophan. Where a row states a size, it is once, few, many or the class of an expanded clone; other rows omit it.

few,TRBV12-3/TRBV12-4,TRBJ1-5,CASSSALQEPQHF
few,TRBV20-1,TRBJ1-5,CSARPGFNQPQHF
few,TRBV5-1,TRBJ2-3,CASRAREGPDTQYF
few,TRBV11-2,TRBJ2-3,CASSYRQVMWGTTDTQYF
-,TRBV20-1,TRBJ2-3,CSARGGRASDTQYF
-,TRBV20-1,TRBJ2-7,CSGVSGSFYEQYF
few,TRBV9,TRBJ2-3,CASSLIQGAVTDTQYF
few,TRBV6-5,TRBJ2-7,CASSTSSEQHGQYF
-,TRBV6-5,TRBJ2-7,CASSSTSGISYEQYF
-,TRBV12-3/TRBV12-4,TRBJ1-6,CASSSTGFGSPLHF
-,TRBV20-1,TRBJ2-3,CSARGRGWITTDTQYF
-,TRBV30,TRBJ1-5,CAWRMGPNQPQHF
few,TRBV11-1,TRBJ2-2,CASSPLTGQGKAITGELFF
few,TRBV7-6,TRBJ2-7,CASSSPLTGGFEQYF
-,TRBV6-2/TRBV6-3,TRBJ2-2,CASRPPGETGELFF
many,TRBV5-1,TRBJ2-1,CASSLDGEQFF
many,TRBV11-2,TRBJ2-7,CASSFGQGEQYF
few,TRBV6-2/TRBV6-3,TRBJ2-5,CASSPLQGPQETQYF
-,TRBV4-1,TRBJ1-1,CASSQDSRMNTEAFF
many,TRBV10-3,TRBJ2-1,CAISESTQYNEQFF
-,TRBV7-6,TRBJ2-7,CASSLLPDSAYEQYF
few,TRBV5-8,TRBJ1-2,CASREDKQIYGYTF
-,TRBV12-3/TRBV12-4,TRBJ2-7,CASSPHHGGTSYEQYF
many,TRBV12-3/TRBV12-4,TRBJ2-1,CASSFAGGTYNEQFF